The TCR beta chain described here comes from a study of blood T cell repertoires in COVID-19. Participant ages covered roughly 18 to 89 years across around 22 US areas. Symptom resolution, clearance, or two negative PCRs marked donors in Cohort 3 as recovered. The germline V gene encodes CDR1 MDHEN and CDR2 SYDVKM. The CDR3 has 12 amino acids. V shed 3 bases and J shed 5 bases, with 7 bases lying between them. Using immunoSEQ multiplex PCR, the repertoire was profiled, and TCRdb retains in-frame clones only, with some absent. This table holds around 250,000 clones, around 86% found once. The J gene is TRBJ1-1, the V gene TRBV28; D is uncertain. Sequencing was performed on PBMCs or T cells enriched from blood (not recorded which). The TCR sequence derives from a man aged 18 to 35 who had recovered from COVID-19. The DNA of the CDR3 is TGTGCCAGCAGTTTCTCGGGGACTGAAGCTTTCTTT. This encodes CASSFSGTEAFF.